Listed below are T cell receptor beta chains from one sample, sequenced in a study of blood T cell repertoires in COVID-19. Some clones are missing from TCRdb's copy, which holds only in-frame ones; the method was immunoSEQ multiplex PCR. The sample consists of fewer than 140,000 clones, 70% to 80% of them appearing once. The sample comprised peripheral blood. Source of these receptors: a human donor with acute or convalescent COVID-19. The donor label of this sample is uncertain. Each CDR3 is given with its conserved first and last residue. Fields, in order: D gene, clone size, J gene, V gene, CDR3 DNA, CDR3 protein. The D gene is left open where the match is weak. Clone size is given for some rows only: seen once, a few or many times, or a class if the clone is expanded.

D: TRBD2
size: -
J: TRBJ2-5
V: TRBV7-2
DNA: TGTGCCAGCAGCGGGGGGGACCGGCGAGAGACCCAGTACTTC
CDR3: CASSGGDRRETQYF

D: -
size: -
J: TRBJ2-2
V: TRBV12-5
DNA: TGTGCTAGTGGTTCTTCGAACACCGGGGAGCTGTTTTTT
CDR3: CASGSSNTGELFF

D: -
size: -
J: TRBJ1-1
V: TRBV5-6
DNA: TGTGCCAGCAGCTTGAAGTACGGTGCGGAGAACACTGAAGCTTTCTTT
CDR3: CASSLKYGAENTEAFF

D: TRBD1
size: -
J: TRBJ1-1
V: TRBV7-2
DNA: TGTGCCAGCAGGCAGGGGGACACGATGAACACTGAAGCTTTCTTT
CDR3: CASRQGDTMNTEAFF

D: TRBD1
size: -
J: TRBJ1-6
V: TRBV7-2
DNA: TGTGCCAGCAGCTATGCACCGGGACAGGGCCGGCGGGGTAATTCACCCCTCCACTTT
CDR3: CASSYAPGQGRRGNSPLHF

D: -
size: -
J: TRBJ1-2
V: TRBV25-1
DNA: TGTGCCAGCAGTGAATACCGGCAGGGTGTCTATGGCTACACCTTC
CDR3: CASSEYRQGVYGYTF

D: -
size: -
J: TRBJ1-3
V: TRBV6-5
DNA: TGTGCCAGCAGCCCCCTAACGAGCTCTGGAAACACCATATATTTT
CDR3: CASSPLTSSGNTIYF

D: TRBD1
size: -
J: TRBJ1-5
V: TRBV15
DNA: TGTGCCACCAGCAGACGGACAGGGGGAAATCAGCCCCAGCATTTT
CDR3: CATSRRTGGNQPQHF

D: -
size: once
J: TRBJ1-3
V: TRBV18
DNA: TGTGCCAGCTCGCCAACGCCGGGTGCGTCTGGAAACACCATATATTTT
CDR3: CASSPTPGASGNTIYF

D: TRBD1
size: -
J: TRBJ2-7
V: TRBV5-1
DNA: TGCGCCAGCAGCCAATCGACAGGGGGCCTCTACGAGCAGTACTTC
CDR3: CASSQSTGGLYEQYF

D: -
size: -
J: TRBJ2-1
V: TRBV5-6
DNA: TGTGCCACCGGTGGAGGGCCGAGCTCCTACAATGAGCAGTTCTTC
CDR3: CATGGGPSSYNEQFF

D: -
size: -
J: TRBJ2-7
V: TRBV11-2
DNA: TGTGCCAGCAGCTTAGGGCGGGACTACGAGCAGTACTTC
CDR3: CASSLGRDYEQYF

D: -
size: -
J: TRBJ1-2
V: TRBV11-2
DNA: TGTGCCAGCAGTAATAGGGGCACACCTAACTATGGCTACACCTTC
CDR3: CASSNRGTPNYGYTF

D: TRBD2
size: -
J: TRBJ2-3
V: TRBV9
DNA: TGTGCCAGCAGCGTTCGACCGGGGGGGGCGCAGTATTTT
CDR3: CASSVRPGGAQYF

D: TRBD2
size: -
J: TRBJ2-5
V: TRBV19
DNA: TGTGCCAGTAGTACAACAGGCGGGGGAGAGACCCAGTACTTC
CDR3: CASSTTGGGETQYF

D: -
size: -
J: TRBJ2-2
V: TRBV18
DNA: TGTGCCAGCTCGTTTTCTGAGCTCGGGGAGCTGTTTTTT
CDR3: CASSFSELGELFF

D: TRBD1
size: -
J: TRBJ1-5
V: TRBV19
DNA: TGTGCCAGTAAAGGGACAGGGGCAAGGAATCAGCCCCAGCATTTT
CDR3: CASKGTGARNQPQHF

D: TRBD2
size: -
J: TRBJ2-1
V: TRBV5-8
DNA: TGTGCCAGCAGCTTGGAGCGGGGATACAATGAGCAGTTCTTC
CDR3: CASSLERGYNEQFF

D: TRBD1
size: -
J: TRBJ2-3
V: TRBV3-1/TRBV3-2
DNA: TGTGCCAGCAGCCGGACAGGGCGCCCCACAGGTACGCAGTATTTT
CDR3: CASSRTGRPTGTQYF

D: -
size: -
J: TRBJ1-1
V: TRBV21-1
DNA: TGTGCCAGCACCTCCGGGACAGCGGAATGCGAGAACACTGAAGCTTTCTTT
CDR3: CASTSGTAECENTEAFF

D: TRBD2
size: -
J: TRBJ2-4
V: TRBV7-9
DNA: TGTGCCAGCAGCCCTCGACTAGCGGGGGGGTGGGCCAAAAACATTCAGTACTTC
CDR3: CASSPRLAGGWAKNIQYF

D: -
size: -
J: TRBJ2-2
V: TRBV4-1
DNA: TGCGCCAGCAGCCAAGGTATCACCGGGGAGCTGTTTTTT
CDR3: CASSQGITGELFF

D: -
size: -
J: TRBJ1-2
V: TRBV28
DNA: TGTGCCAGCAGCCATGTCCTCGAGCAGGGAGGAGGGTATGGCTACACCTTC
CDR3: CASSHVLEQGGGYGYTF

D: -
size: -
J: TRBJ1-2
V: TRBV28
DNA: TGTGCCAGATCTGACCCCCTAGGGAATGAGGGCGGCTACACCTTC
CDR3: CARSDPLGNEGGYTF

D: TRBD1
size: few
J: TRBJ1-1
V: TRBV6-5
DNA: TGTGCCAGCAGCGTTAAACAGGGGTCGGGTGAAGCTTTCTTT
CDR3: CASSVKQGSGEAFF

D: -
size: -
J: TRBJ2-6
V: TRBV10-2
DNA: TGCGCCAGCAAAGAGTCTGGGGCCAACGTCCTGACTTTC
CDR3: CASKESGANVLTF

D: TRBD1
size: -
J: TRBJ1-2
V: TRBV5-3
DNA: TGTGCCAGAAGCCGACAGGGCCTAGATGGCTACACCTTC
CDR3: CARSRQGLDGYTF

D: TRBD1
size: -
J: TRBJ1-3
V: TRBV5-1
DNA: TGCGCCAGCAGCTATGGGACAGGGCTGAGCTCTGGAAACACCATATATTTT
CDR3: CASSYGTGLSSGNTIYF

D: -
size: few
J: TRBJ1-4
V: TRBV5-1
DNA: TGCGCCAGCCGCCCCGGGGGGCGAGTTAATGAAAAACTGTTTTTT
CDR3: CASRPGGRVNEKLFF

D: TRBD1
size: -
J: TRBJ2-7
V: TRBV13
DNA: TGTGCCAGCAGCTGGCTCCTGGGACAGGATTCCTACGAGCAGTACTTC
CDR3: CASSWLLGQDSYEQYF

D: -
size: -
J: TRBJ2-7
V: TRBV18
DNA: TGTGCCAGCTCACCAGTCGCGGGGGCCTCCTACGAGCAGTACTTC
CDR3: CASSPVAGASYEQYF

D: -
size: -
J: TRBJ1-3
V: TRBV10-3
DNA: TGTGCCATCAGTGAGTCAGGTTCTGCAGGCTACTCTGGAAACACCATATATTTT
CDR3: CAISESGSAGYSGNTIYF

D: -
size: -
J: TRBJ1-2
V: TRBV28
DNA: TGTGCCAGCAGTCCCCGTTCAAGGGGCTCATGGGGCTACACCTTC
CDR3: CASSPRSRGSWGYTF

D: -
size: -
J: TRBJ1-1
V: TRBV7-9
DNA: TGTGCCAGCAGCTCCCCCAGACAGCCGAACACTGAAGCTTTCTTT
CDR3: CASSSPRQPNTEAFF

D: -
size: -
J: TRBJ2-3
V: TRBV27
DNA: TGTGCCAGCAGTTTATCGCCGTCCGGGGATACGCAGTATTTT
CDR3: CASSLSPSGDTQYF

D: -
size: once
J: TRBJ2-2
V: TRBV4-1
DNA: TGCGCCAGCAGCCAAGGTTCACAGGGATCCGGGGAGCTGTTTTTT
CDR3: CASSQGSQGSGELFF

D: TRBD1
size: -
J: TRBJ1-4
V: TRBV5-1
DNA: TGCGCCAGCAGCTCGGGACAGCCCGCAACTAATGAAAAACTGTTTTTT
CDR3: CASSSGQPATNEKLFF

D: -
size: -
J: TRBJ1-6
V: TRBV7-9
DNA: TGTGCCAGCAGCTCCCTGGGGCGAGGTAGTTCACCCCTCCACTTT
CDR3: CASSSLGRGSSPLHF

D: TRBD2
size: -
J: TRBJ2-1
V: TRBV5-1
DNA: TGCGCCAGCAGCTTGTCGCCTAGCGGGGGTCATTACAATGAGCAGTTCTTC
CDR3: CASSLSPSGGHYNEQFF

D: TRBD1
size: -
J: TRBJ1-2
V: TRBV29-1
DNA: TGCAGCGCTACTGGACAGGGAGGTGGCTACACCTTC
CDR3: CSATGQGGGYTF

D: TRBD1
size: -
J: TRBJ2-1
V: TRBV5-6
DNA: TGTGCCAGCAGCGGACAGGACAAGGGGTACTACAATGAGCAGTTCTTC
CDR3: CASSGQDKGYYNEQFF

D: -
size: -
J: TRBJ1-3
V: TRBV12-3/TRBV12-4
DNA: TGTGCCAGCAGTTCATTCCCTGGAAACACCATATATTTT
CDR3: CASSSFPGNTIYF

D: -
size: -
J: TRBJ2-3
V: TRBV12-5
DNA: TGTGCTAGTGGTTTGGCCCGGGACTCTAGCACAGATACGCAGTATTTT
CDR3: CASGLARDSSTDTQYF

D: -
size: few
J: TRBJ2-1
V: TRBV6-1
DNA: TGTGCCAGCAGTGAAGCGACAGGAGAATACAATGAGCAGTTCTTC
CDR3: CASSEATGEYNEQFF

D: -
size: -
J: TRBJ1-2
V: TRBV29-1
DNA: TGCAGCGTTGAAGACGAGACGATGGAGTATGGCTACACCTTC
CDR3: CSVEDETMEYGYTF

D: -
size: -
J: TRBJ1-2
V: TRBV2
DNA: TGTGCCGGCGGGTTAGGTTTCGGCTACACCTTC
CDR3: CAGGLGFGYTF

D: -
size: -
J: TRBJ2-3
V: TRBV4-1
DNA: TGCGCCAGCAGCCAAGTAAGCCCCATGGCGCAGTATTTT
CDR3: CASSQVSPMAQYF

D: TRBD1
size: -
J: TRBJ1-2
V: TRBV4-2
DNA: TGTGCCAGCAGCTCTTCGACAGGGGGCTCCTATGGCTACACCTTC
CDR3: CASSSSTGGSYGYTF

D: -
size: many
J: TRBJ1-6
V: TRBV18
DNA: TGTGCCAGCTCACTCGAGGGCGGCTATAATTCACCCCTCCACTTT
CDR3: CASSLEGGYNSPLHF

D: TRBD2
size: -
J: TRBJ2-7
V: TRBV18
DNA: TGTGCCAGCCGTAGCGGGTGGTCCTACGAGCAGTACTTC
CDR3: CASRSGWSYEQYF

D: -
size: -
J: TRBJ1-2
V: TRBV2
DNA: TGTGCCAGCAGGCAGGGTGTCAGACCAAGTGATGGCTACACCTTC
CDR3: CASRQGVRPSDGYTF

D: -
size: -
J: TRBJ1-2
V: TRBV30
DNA: TGTGCCTGGAACCCGGGACTACACTATGGCTACACCTTC
CDR3: CAWNPGLHYGYTF

D: -
size: few
J: TRBJ2-2
V: TRBV19
DNA: TGTGCCAGTTCAGGGGTCTCGAACACCGGGGAGCTGTTTTTT
CDR3: CASSGVSNTGELFF

D: -
size: -
J: TRBJ1-3
V: TRBV19
DNA: TGTGCCAGTAGTATGGGGAGGAGCTCTGGAAACACCATATATTTT
CDR3: CASSMGRSSGNTIYF

D: -
size: -
J: TRBJ1-2
V: TRBV12-3/TRBV12-4
DNA: TGTGCCAGCAGTTTAGGGCAGGGCTACACCTTC
CDR3: CASSLGQGYTF